This is a list of T cell receptor beta chains from one sample in a study of cytomegalovirus exposure and HLA in healthy donors. Method: immunoSEQ multiplex PCR; TCRdb's copy keeps in-frame clones and lacks some. The sample lists some 150,000 clones; roughly 85% were seen once. Sample: PBMCs. All receptors come from a woman between 18 and 30 years old in good health and CMV-seronegative. Both conserved end residues are part of each CDR3. A D gene is named only where the DNA matches it firmly. A clone size is listed for some rows: how often the clone was seen (once, few, many), or a class if it is expanded.

CDR3aa: CASSIDRGLTDTQYF; CDR3nt: TGTGCCAGTAGTATCGACAGGGGGCTCACAGATACGCAGTATTTT; j_gene: TRBJ2-3; v_gene: TRBV19; d_gene: TRBD1; abundance: -
CDR3aa: CSASLADTQYF; CDR3nt: TGCAGTGCTTCACTAGCAGATACGCAGTATTTT; j_gene: TRBJ2-3; v_gene: TRBV20-1; d_gene: -; abundance: once
CDR3aa: CASSLTGGQETQYF; CDR3nt: TGTGCCAGCAGCCTAACAGGGGGCCAAGAGACCCAGTACTTC; j_gene: TRBJ2-5; v_gene: TRBV11-1; d_gene: TRBD1; abundance: -
CDR3aa: CASSLWGRGRADTQYF; CDR3nt: TGTGCCAGCAGTTTATGGGGCAGGGGGCGAGCAGATACGCAGTATTTT; j_gene: TRBJ2-3; v_gene: TRBV28; d_gene: TRBD1; abundance: -
CDR3aa: CASSTGVREISPLHF; CDR3nt: TGTGCCAGCAGCACTGGAGTCAGGGAAATTTCGCCCCTCCACTTT; j_gene: TRBJ1-6; v_gene: TRBV6-1; d_gene: -; abundance: -
CDR3aa: CASSQLGLAVNEQFF; CDR3nt: TGCGCCAGCAGCCAATTGGGACTAGCGGTCAATGAGCAGTTCTTC; j_gene: TRBJ2-1; v_gene: TRBV4-1; d_gene: TRBD2; abundance: -
CDR3aa: CSVEGGRDSLQETQYF; CDR3nt: TGCAGCGTTGAGGGGGGACGGGACTCCTTACAAGAGACCCAGTACTTC; j_gene: TRBJ2-5; v_gene: TRBV29-1; d_gene: -; abundance: -
CDR3aa: CASTLQTSGFYEQYF; CDR3nt: TGTGCCAGCACCCTTCAGACTAGCGGATTCTACGAGCAGTACTTC; j_gene: TRBJ2-7; v_gene: TRBV27; d_gene: TRBD2; abundance: -
CDR3aa: CASRIQTGHLYEQYF; CDR3nt: TGTGCCAGCAGGATACAGACGGGACACCTCTACGAGCAGTACTTC; j_gene: TRBJ2-7; v_gene: TRBV6-1; d_gene: -; abundance: -
CDR3aa: CASSLFSGSKAFF; CDR3nt: TGTGCCAGCAGCTTATTCTCGGGGTCTAAAGCTTTCTTT; j_gene: TRBJ1-1; v_gene: TRBV7-3; d_gene: -; abundance: -
CDR3aa: CASSPGRNPGTGELFF; CDR3nt: TGCGCCAGCAGCCCGGGGAGGAACCCGGGGACCGGGGAGCTGTTTTTT; j_gene: TRBJ2-2; v_gene: TRBV5-1; d_gene: -; abundance: -
CDR3aa: CASSLGGRGEETQYF; CDR3nt: TGTGCCAGCAGCTTGGGCGGGAGGGGAGAGGAGACCCAGTACTTC; j_gene: TRBJ2-5; v_gene: TRBV11-3; d_gene: TRBD2; abundance: -
CDR3aa: CASSQDTSGPQHF; CDR3nt: TGTGCCAGCAGCCAAGATACGTCGGGGCCCCAGCATTTT; j_gene: TRBJ1-5; v_gene: TRBV4-2; d_gene: -; abundance: -
CDR3aa: CATSSGGRQNTEAFF; CDR3nt: TGTGCCACCAGCAGCGGGGGGCGCCAGAACACTGAAGCTTTCTTT; j_gene: TRBJ1-1; v_gene: TRBV15; d_gene: -; abundance: -
CDR3aa: CASSLVRLAGSQETQYF; CDR3nt: TGTGCCAGCAGCTTAGTACGACTAGCGGGGTCTCAAGAGACCCAGTACTTC; j_gene: TRBJ2-5; v_gene: TRBV7-2; d_gene: TRBD2; abundance: -
CDR3aa: CASSPQPGTSGRDEQFF; CDR3nt: TGTGCCAGCAGCCCACAACCCGGGACTAGCGGGAGGGATGAGCAGTTCTTC; j_gene: TRBJ2-1; v_gene: TRBV9; d_gene: TRBD2; abundance: -
CDR3aa: CAIGGQSYNEQFF; CDR3nt: TGTGCCATCGGGGGACAATCCTACAATGAGCAGTTCTTC; j_gene: TRBJ2-1; v_gene: TRBV10-3; d_gene: -; abundance: -
CDR3aa: CASSLAPGTWGGGNQPQHF; CDR3nt: TGTGCCAGCAGCTTAGCGCCGGGGACTTGGGGAGGTGGTAATCAGCCCCAGCATTTT; j_gene: TRBJ1-5; v_gene: TRBV7-2; d_gene: -; abundance: -
CDR3aa: CASSPKDWTGELFF; CDR3nt: TGTGCCAGCAGTCCGAAGGACTGGACCGGGGAGCTGTTTTTT; j_gene: TRBJ2-2; v_gene: TRBV6-1; d_gene: -; abundance: -
CDR3aa: CASSAHRGQSGANVLTF; CDR3nt: TGTGCCAGCAGTGCCCACAGGGGGCAATCTGGGGCCAACGTCCTGACTTTC; j_gene: TRBJ2-6; v_gene: TRBV6-1; d_gene: TRBD1; abundance: -
CDR3aa: CASRRGGGYGYTF; CDR3nt: TGTGCCAGCAGAAGAGGGGGTGGGTATGGCTACACCTTC; j_gene: TRBJ1-2; v_gene: TRBV28; d_gene: -; abundance: -
CDR3aa: CASSQDKVRGFRDEQYF; CDR3nt: TGTGCCAGCAGCCAAGATAAAGTGCGCGGGTTTCGGGACGAGCAGTACTTC; j_gene: TRBJ2-7; v_gene: TRBV14; d_gene: -; abundance: -
CDR3aa: CSVDASGSQETQYF; CDR3nt: TGCAGCGTTGATGCGTCAGGGTCTCAGGAGACCCAGTACTTC; j_gene: TRBJ2-5; v_gene: TRBV29-1; d_gene: -; abundance: -
CDR3aa: CASSVGLGEETQYF; CDR3nt: TGTGCCAGCAGCGTAGGCCTAGGGGAAGAGACCCAGTACTTC; j_gene: TRBJ2-5; v_gene: TRBV9; d_gene: -; abundance: once
CDR3aa: CASSPVGLAGSNTGELFF; CDR3nt: TGTGCCAGCAGCCCGGTGGGACTAGCGGGGTCGAACACCGGGGAGCTGTTTTTT; j_gene: TRBJ2-2; v_gene: TRBV21-1; d_gene: -; abundance: -
CDR3aa: CASRGWLTVTDTQYF; CDR3nt: TGTGCCAGCAGGGGGTGGTTGACAGTCACAGATACGCAGTATTTT; j_gene: TRBJ2-3; v_gene: TRBV28; d_gene: -; abundance: -
CDR3aa: CASSPTLAPGNTIYF; CDR3nt: TGCGCCAGCAGTCCCACCCTCGCGCCTGGAAACACCATATATTTT; j_gene: TRBJ1-3; v_gene: TRBV4-1; d_gene: -; abundance: -
CDR3aa: CSFSSASLAQYF; CDR3nt: TGCAGCTTTTCGAGTGCAAGCTTAGCGCAGTATTTT; j_gene: TRBJ2-3; v_gene: TRBV29-1; d_gene: -; abundance: -
CDR3aa: CASRGSKETQYF; CDR3nt: TGTGCCAGCAGGGGCTCTAAGGAGACCCAGTACTTC; j_gene: TRBJ2-5; v_gene: TRBV28; d_gene: -; abundance: -
CDR3aa: CASSEIYLGGQETQYF; CDR3nt: TGCGCCAGCAGTGAGATCTACCTTGGCGGCCAAGAGACCCAGTACTTC; j_gene: TRBJ2-5; v_gene: TRBV10-1; d_gene: -; abundance: -
CDR3aa: CASSVADRVETQYF; CDR3nt: TGTGCCAGCAGCGTAGCCGACAGGGTCGAGACCCAGTACTTC; j_gene: TRBJ2-5; v_gene: TRBV9; d_gene: TRBD1; abundance: -
CDR3aa: CASSLGTQRETQYF; CDR3nt: TGCGCCAGCAGCTTGGGGACACAGCGAGAGACCCAGTACTTC; j_gene: TRBJ2-5; v_gene: TRBV5-1; d_gene: -; abundance: -
CDR3aa: CASSPRVTGGEQFF; CDR3nt: TGTGCCAGCTCACCACGGGTCACTGGAGGGGAGCAGTTCTTC; j_gene: TRBJ2-1; v_gene: TRBV18; d_gene: -; abundance: -
CDR3aa: CASRGGSGRMYEQFF; CDR3nt: TGTGCCAGCCGCGGTGGTAGCGGGAGAATGTATGAGCAGTTCTTC; j_gene: TRBJ2-1; v_gene: TRBV7-2; d_gene: TRBD2; abundance: -
CDR3aa: CASSQVRGQGYEQYF; CDR3nt: TGCGCCAGCAGCCAAGTCCGAGGACAGGGCTACGAGCAGTACTTC; j_gene: TRBJ2-7; v_gene: TRBV4-1; d_gene: TRBD1; abundance: -
CDR3aa: CASSLIRNQETQYF; CDR3nt: TGTGCCAGCAGCCTCATCAGGAACCAAGAGACCCAGTACTTC; j_gene: TRBJ2-5; v_gene: TRBV7-8; d_gene: -; abundance: -
CDR3aa: CASSRKGGQPQHF; CDR3nt: TGTGCCAGCAGCCGTAAAGGCGGTCAGCCCCAGCATTTT; j_gene: TRBJ1-5; v_gene: TRBV28; d_gene: -; abundance: -
CDR3aa: CASSLSGSSYNEQFF; CDR3nt: TGTGCCAGCAGCCTTAGCGGGAGCTCCTACAATGAGCAGTTCTTC; j_gene: TRBJ2-1; v_gene: TRBV7-9; d_gene: TRBD2; abundance: -
CDR3aa: CASSRHGSIAYEQYF; CDR3nt: TGTGCCAGCAGCCGTCACGGGTCGATCGCCTACGAGCAGTACTTC; j_gene: TRBJ2-7; v_gene: TRBV28; d_gene: -; abundance: -
CDR3aa: CASSRSGYEQYF; CDR3nt: TGTGCCAGCAGCCGAAGCGGATACGAGCAGTACTTC; j_gene: TRBJ2-7; v_gene: TRBV6-5; d_gene: -; abundance: -
CDR3aa: CASSLAGDGSYEQYF; CDR3nt: TGTGCCAGCAGCTTGGCCGGAGACGGGTCCTACGAGCAGTACTTC; j_gene: TRBJ2-7; v_gene: TRBV5-5; d_gene: -; abundance: -
CDR3aa: CASSPDGTGYEQYF; CDR3nt: TGTGCCAGCAGCCCGGATGGCACGGGGTACGAGCAGTACTTC; j_gene: TRBJ2-7; v_gene: TRBV13; d_gene: -; abundance: -
CDR3aa: CASSPQGGSSTDTQYF; CDR3nt: TGTGCCAGCTCACCACAAGGCGGATCTAGCACAGATACGCAGTATTTT; j_gene: TRBJ2-3; v_gene: TRBV18; d_gene: -; abundance: -